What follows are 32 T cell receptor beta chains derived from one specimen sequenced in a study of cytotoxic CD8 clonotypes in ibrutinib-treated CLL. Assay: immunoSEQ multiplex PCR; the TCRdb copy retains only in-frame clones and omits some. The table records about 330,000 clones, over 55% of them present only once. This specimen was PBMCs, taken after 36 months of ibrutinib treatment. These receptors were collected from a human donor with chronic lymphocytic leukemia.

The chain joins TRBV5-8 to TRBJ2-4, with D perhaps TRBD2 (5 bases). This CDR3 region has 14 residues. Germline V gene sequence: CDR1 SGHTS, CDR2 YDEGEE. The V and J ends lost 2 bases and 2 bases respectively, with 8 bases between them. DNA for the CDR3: TGTGCCAGCAGCTTTGCCGGGACCAAAAACATTCAGTACTTC. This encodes CASSFAGTKNIQYF.

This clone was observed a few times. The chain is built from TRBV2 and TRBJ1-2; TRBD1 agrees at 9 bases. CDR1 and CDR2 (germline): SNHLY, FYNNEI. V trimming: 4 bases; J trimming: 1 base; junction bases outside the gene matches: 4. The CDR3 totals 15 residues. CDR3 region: CASSAGTGINYGYTF. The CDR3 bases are TGTGCCAGCAGTGCGGGGACAGGGATTAACTATGGCTACACCTTC.

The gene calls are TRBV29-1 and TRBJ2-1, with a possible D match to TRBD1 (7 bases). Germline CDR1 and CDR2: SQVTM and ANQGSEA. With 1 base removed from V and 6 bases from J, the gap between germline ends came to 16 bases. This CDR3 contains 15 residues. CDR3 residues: CSVEVRRGQTNEQFF. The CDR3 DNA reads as TGCAGCGTTGAAGTGCGGAGGGGGCAGACCAATGAGCAGTTCTTC.

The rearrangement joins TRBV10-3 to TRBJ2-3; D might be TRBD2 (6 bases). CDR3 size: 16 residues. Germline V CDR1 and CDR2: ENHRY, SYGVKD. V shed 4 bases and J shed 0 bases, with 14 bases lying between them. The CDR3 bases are TGTGCCATCAGTGGGTTAGCGGAGACTAGCACAGATACGCAGTATTTT. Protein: CAISGLAETSTDTQYF.

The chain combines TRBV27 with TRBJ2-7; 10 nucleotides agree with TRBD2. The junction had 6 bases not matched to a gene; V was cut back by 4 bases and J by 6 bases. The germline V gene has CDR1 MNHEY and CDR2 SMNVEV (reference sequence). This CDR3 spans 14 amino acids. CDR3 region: CASSWLAGAGEQYF. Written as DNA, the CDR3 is TGTGCCAGCAGTTGGCTAGCGGGAGCGGGCGAGCAGTACTTC.

The DNA of the CDR3 is TGTGCCAGCAGCGTAGAGGCCATCCGGTCGAACACCGGGGAGCTGTTTTTT. This gives the protein CASSVEAIRSNTGELFF. The V call is TRBV9, the J call TRBJ2-2; D is undetermined. Trimming removed 0 bases at V and 0 bases at J, with 12 bases between. The CDR3 loop spans 17 amino acids. Germline CDR1 SGDLS, CDR2 YYNGEE.

This CDR3 reads CSATGDASSYEQYF. CDR3 DNA sequence: TGCAGCGCCACGGGGGACGCAAGCTCCTACGAGCAGTACTTC. V gene TRBV29-1 combines with J gene TRBJ2-7, with D possibly TRBD2 on 6 matching bases. The CDR3 contains 14 residues. Germline lookup yields CDR1 SQVTM and CDR2 ANQGSEA. Trimming pared 7 bases from V and 0 bases from J, leaving 16 bases between.

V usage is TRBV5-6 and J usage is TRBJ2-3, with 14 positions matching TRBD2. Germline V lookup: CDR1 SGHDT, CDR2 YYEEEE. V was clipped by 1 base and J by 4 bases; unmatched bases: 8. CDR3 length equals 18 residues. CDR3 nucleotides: TGTGCCAGCAGCTTGAAGACTAGCGGGAGGGCCAGCGCAGATACGCAGTATTTT. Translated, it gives CASSLKTSGRASADTQYF.

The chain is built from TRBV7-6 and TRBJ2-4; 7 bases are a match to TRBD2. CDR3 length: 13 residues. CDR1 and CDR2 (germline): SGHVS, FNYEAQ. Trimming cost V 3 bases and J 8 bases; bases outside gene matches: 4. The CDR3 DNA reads TGTGCCAGCAGCTTCGGCGGGGGTGACATTCAGTACTTC. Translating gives CASSFGGGDIQYF.

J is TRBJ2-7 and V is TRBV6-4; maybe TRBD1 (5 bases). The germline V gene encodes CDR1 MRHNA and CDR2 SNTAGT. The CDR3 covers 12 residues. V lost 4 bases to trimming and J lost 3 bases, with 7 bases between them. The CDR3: CASSATGYEQYF. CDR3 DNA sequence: TGTGCCAGCAGTGCAACAGGCTACGAGCAGTACTTC.

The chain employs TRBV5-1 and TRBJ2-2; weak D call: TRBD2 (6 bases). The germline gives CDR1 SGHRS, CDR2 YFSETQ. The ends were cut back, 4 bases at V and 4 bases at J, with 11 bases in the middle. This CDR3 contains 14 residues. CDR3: CASSLGLSTGELFF. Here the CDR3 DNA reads TGCGCCAGCAGCCTAGGACTAAGCACCGGGGAGCTGTTTTTT. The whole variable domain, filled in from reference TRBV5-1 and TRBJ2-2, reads KAGVTQTPRYLIKTRGQQVTLSCSPISGHRSVSWYQQTPGQGLQFLFEYFSETQRNKGNFPGRFSGRQFSNSRSEMNVSTLELGDSALYLCASSLGLSTGELFFGEGSRLTVL.

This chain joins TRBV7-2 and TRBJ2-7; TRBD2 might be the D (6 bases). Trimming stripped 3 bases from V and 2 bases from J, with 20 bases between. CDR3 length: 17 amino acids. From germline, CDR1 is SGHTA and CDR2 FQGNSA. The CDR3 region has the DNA TGTGCCAGCAGCTTGAAGGTCGGTGGGGGGAAAGCCTACGAGCAGTACTTC. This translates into CASSLKVGGGKAYEQYF.

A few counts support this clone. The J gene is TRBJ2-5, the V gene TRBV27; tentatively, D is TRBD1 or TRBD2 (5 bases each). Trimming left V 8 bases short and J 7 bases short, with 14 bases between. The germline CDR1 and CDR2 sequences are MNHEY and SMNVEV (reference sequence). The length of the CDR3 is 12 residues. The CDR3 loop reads CASRGRDGTQYF. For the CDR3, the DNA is TGTGCCAGCCGGGGCCGGGACGGGACCCAGTACTTC.

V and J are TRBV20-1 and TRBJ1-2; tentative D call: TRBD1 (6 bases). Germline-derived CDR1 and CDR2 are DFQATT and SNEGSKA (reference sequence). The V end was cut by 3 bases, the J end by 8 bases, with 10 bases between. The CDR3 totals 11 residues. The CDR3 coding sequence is TGCAGTGCTAGGTTGACAGGAGGCTACACCTTC. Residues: CSARLTGGYTF.

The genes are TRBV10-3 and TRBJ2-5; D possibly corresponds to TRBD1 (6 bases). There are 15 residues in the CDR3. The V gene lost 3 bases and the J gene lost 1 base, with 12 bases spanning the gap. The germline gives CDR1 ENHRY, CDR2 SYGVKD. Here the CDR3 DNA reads TGTGCCATCAGTGACCCCGGGACATTCCAAGAGACCCAGTACTTC. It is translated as CAISDPGTFQETQYF.

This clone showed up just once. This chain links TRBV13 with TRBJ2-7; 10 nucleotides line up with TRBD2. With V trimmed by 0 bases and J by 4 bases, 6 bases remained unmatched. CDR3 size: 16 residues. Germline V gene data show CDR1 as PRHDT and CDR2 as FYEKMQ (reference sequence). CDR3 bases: TGTGCCAGCAGCTTAGGCGTACTAGCGGGACCGTACGAGCAGTACTTC. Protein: CASSLGVLAGPYEQYF.

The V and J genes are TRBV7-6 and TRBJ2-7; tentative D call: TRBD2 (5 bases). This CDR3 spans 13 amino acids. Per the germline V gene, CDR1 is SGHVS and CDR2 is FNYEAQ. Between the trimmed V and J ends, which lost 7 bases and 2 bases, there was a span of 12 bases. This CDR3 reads CASTLGSPYEQYF. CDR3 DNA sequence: TGTGCCAGCACGTTGGGGAGCCCCTACGAGCAGTACTTC.

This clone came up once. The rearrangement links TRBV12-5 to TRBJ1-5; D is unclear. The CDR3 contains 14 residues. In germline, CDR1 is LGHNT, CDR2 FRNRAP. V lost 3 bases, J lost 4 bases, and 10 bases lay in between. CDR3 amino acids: CASGFGVRNQPQHF. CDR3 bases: TGTGCTAGTGGTTTTGGGGTTCGTAATCAGCCCCAGCATTTT.

The DNA for the CDR3 is TGCAGCGTTGAAGTCCAGGGGTTGACCACTGAAGCTTTCTTT. It specifies CSVEVQGLTTEAFF. The J gene is TRBJ1-1, the V gene TRBV29-1, with D perhaps TRBD1 (6 bases). Per the germline V gene, CDR1 is SQVTM and CDR2 is ANQGSEA. The V and J ends lost 1 base and 4 bases respectively, with 13 bases between them. This CDR3 is built from 14 residues.

Here the CDR3 DNA reads TGTGCCAGCAGCAGAACCGGGACAGGGGGCGACGAGCAGTACTTC. Encoded protein: CASSRTGTGGDEQYF. The rearrangement joins TRBV5-6 to TRBJ2-7, with 12 bases lining up with TRBD1. The germline gives CDR1 SGHDT, CDR2 YYEEEE. This CDR3 comprises 15 residues. V lost 4 bases to trimming and J lost 5 bases; unmatched junction nucleotides: 7.

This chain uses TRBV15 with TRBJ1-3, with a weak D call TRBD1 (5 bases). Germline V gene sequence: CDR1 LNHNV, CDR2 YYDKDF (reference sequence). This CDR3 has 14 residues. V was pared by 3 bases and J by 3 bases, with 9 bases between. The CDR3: CATSSGQGGNTIYF. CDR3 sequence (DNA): TGTGCCACCAGCAGTGGACAAGGTGGAAACACCATATATTTT.

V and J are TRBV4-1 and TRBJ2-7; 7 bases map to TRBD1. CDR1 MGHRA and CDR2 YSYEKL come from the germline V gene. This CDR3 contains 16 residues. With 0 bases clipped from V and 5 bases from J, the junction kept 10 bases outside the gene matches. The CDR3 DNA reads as TGCGCCAGCAGCCAAGAAGGGAAGGGGACAGTCCACGAGCAGTACTTC. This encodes CASSQEGKGTVHEQYF.

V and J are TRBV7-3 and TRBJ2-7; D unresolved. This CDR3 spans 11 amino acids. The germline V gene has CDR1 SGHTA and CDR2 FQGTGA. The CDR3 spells CATAGTYEQYF. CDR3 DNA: TGTGCTACGGCTGGAACCTACGAGCAGTACTTC. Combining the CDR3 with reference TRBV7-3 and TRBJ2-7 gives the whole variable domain GAGVSQTPSNKVTEKGKYVELRCDPISGHTALYWYRQSLGQGPEFLIYFQGTGAADDSGLPNDRFFAVRPEGSVSTLKIQRTERGDSAVYLCATAGTYEQYFGPGTRLTVT.

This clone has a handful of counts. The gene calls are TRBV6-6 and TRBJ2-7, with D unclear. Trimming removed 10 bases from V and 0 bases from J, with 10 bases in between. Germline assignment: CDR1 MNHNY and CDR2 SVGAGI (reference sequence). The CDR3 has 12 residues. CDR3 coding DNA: TGTGCCATCGCACAAGGCTCCTACGAGCAGTACTTC. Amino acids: CAIAQGSYEQYF.

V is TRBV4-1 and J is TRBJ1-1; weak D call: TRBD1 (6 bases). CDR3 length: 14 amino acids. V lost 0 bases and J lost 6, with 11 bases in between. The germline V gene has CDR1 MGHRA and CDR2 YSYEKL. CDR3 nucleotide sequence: TGCGCCAGCAGCCAAGACACAGGGTGGGCTGAAGCTTTCTTT. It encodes CASSQDTGWAEAFF.

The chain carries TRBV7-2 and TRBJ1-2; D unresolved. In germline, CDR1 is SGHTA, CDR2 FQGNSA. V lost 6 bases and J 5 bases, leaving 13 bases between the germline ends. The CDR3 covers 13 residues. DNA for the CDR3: TGTGCCAGCAGAATGGGGAAGATTTATGGCTACACCTTC. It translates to CASRMGKIYGYTF.

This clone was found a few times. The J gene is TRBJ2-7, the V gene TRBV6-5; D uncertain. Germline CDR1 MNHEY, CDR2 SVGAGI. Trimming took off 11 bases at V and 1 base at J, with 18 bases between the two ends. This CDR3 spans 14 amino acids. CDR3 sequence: CAVSEIDRSYEQYF. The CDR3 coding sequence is TGTGCCGTAAGCGAAATAGACCGGTCCTACGAGCAGTACTTC.

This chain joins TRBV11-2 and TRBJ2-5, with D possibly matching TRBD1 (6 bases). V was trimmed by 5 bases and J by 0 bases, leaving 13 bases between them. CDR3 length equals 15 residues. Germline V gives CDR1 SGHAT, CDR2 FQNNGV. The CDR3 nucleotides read TGTGCCAGCAGCGAGGGGGAGTTGTACCAAGAGACCCAGTACTTC. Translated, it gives CASSEGELYQETQYF.

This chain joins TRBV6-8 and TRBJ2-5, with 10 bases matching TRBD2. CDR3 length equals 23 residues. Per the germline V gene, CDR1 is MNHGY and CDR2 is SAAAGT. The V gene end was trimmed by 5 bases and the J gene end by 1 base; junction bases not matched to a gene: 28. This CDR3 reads CASSPPHSGTGPTTSGCQETQYF. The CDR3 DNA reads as TGTGCCAGCAGTCCCCCCCACTCCGGGACAGGTCCAACGACTAGCGGGTGCCAAGAGACCCAGTACTTC.

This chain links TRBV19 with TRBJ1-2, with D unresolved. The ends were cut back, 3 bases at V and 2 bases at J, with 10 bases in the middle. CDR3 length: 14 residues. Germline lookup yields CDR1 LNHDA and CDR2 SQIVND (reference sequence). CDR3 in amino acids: CASSIATANYGYTF. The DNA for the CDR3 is TGTGCCAGTAGTATCGCCACAGCAAACTATGGCTACACCTTC.

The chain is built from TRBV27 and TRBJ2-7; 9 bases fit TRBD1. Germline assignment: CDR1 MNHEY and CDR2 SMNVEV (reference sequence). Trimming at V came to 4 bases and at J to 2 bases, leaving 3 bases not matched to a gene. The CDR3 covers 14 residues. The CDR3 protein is CASSSHRGPYEQYF. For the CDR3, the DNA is TGTGCCAGCAGTTCCCACAGGGGGCCCTACGAGCAGTACTTC.

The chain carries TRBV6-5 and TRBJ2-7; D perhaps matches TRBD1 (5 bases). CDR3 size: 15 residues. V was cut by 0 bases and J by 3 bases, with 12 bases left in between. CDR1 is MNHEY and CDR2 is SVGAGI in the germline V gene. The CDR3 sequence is CASSYSRQGVYEQYF. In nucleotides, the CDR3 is TGTGCCAGCAGTTACTCCCGGCAGGGCGTCTACGAGCAGTACTTC.